Following are 23 T cell receptor beta chains from one sample sequenced in a study of blood T cells in healthy people across ages. A second about 6 to 11 cycle PCR used barcoded and J-beta primers. TCRdb reanalysed the 5' RACE reads using MiXCR and keeps one entry per CDR3 protein. The sample records fewer than 1,200,000 distinct CDR3 sequences, approximately 26% being singletons. These same data were also listed under a study on T cells of mothers and their children.

Sequenced input: blood. These receptors all come from a girl aged 2 to 10 in good health.

As for this clonotype: One end of the junction fails to match germline, which may point to a read error. The rearrangement links TRBV15 to TRBJ2-1, with D possibly being TRBD1 (5 bases). The CDR3 contains 12 residues. Germline V gives CDR1 LNHNV, CDR2 YYDKDF (reference sequence). CDR3 sequence (DNA): TGTGCCACCAGAGGGGTCCACAATAAGCAGTTCTTC. It specifies CATRGVHNKQFF.

This clonotype has more than one count but fewer than ten. The chain is built from TRBV2 and TRBJ2-1; the D is unclear. The CDR3 is 13 residues long. The ends were cut back, 1 base at V and 8 bases at J, with 9 bases in the middle. CDR1 SNHLY and CDR2 FYNNEI come from the germline V gene. The CDR3 coding sequence is TGTGCCAGCAGTGAAGAGAGCTTCGATGAGCAGTTCTTC. It yields the protein CASSEESFDEQFF.

In its sample, this clonotype was seen a few times. CDR3 in amino acids: CATSRSGTTNNEQFF. The DNA of the CDR3 is TGTGCCACCAGCAGATCAGGGACTACGAACAATGAGCAGTTCTTC. This chain joins TRBV15 and TRBJ2-1, with TRBD2 matching 7 bases. Trimming at V came to 2 bases and at J to 5 bases, leaving 6 bases not matched to a gene. Germline V gene data show CDR1 as LNHNV and CDR2 as YYDKDF (reference sequence). The CDR3 loop spans 15 amino acids.

This rearrangement joins TRBV19 to TRBJ2-5; D not resolved. Germline V lookup: CDR1 LNHDA, CDR2 SQIVND (reference sequence). V lost 3 bases to trimming and J lost 1 base, with 6 bases between them. CDR3 length equals 13 residues. CDR3 sequence (DNA): TGTGCCAGTAGTATTCCAGCCCAAGAGACCCAGTACTTC. It specifies CASSIPAQETQYF.

Only a few counts were recorded for this clonotype. The chain employs TRBV6-1 and TRBJ1-2, with 7 bases that match TRBD1. J was trimmed by 1 base and V by 7 bases; bases with no gene match: 9. CDR3 size: 15 residues. The germline CDR1 and CDR2 sequences are MNHNS and SASEGT. The CDR3 protein is CASNPRGRNNYGYTF. Written as DNA, the CDR3 is TGTGCCAGCAACCCAAGGGGGCGGAATAACTATGGCTACACCTTC.

This clonotype has a handful of counts. The chain carries TRBV12-3 or TRBV12-4 and TRBJ1-1; tentative D call: TRBD1 (6 bases). The CDR3 totals 14 residues. With 6 bases removed from V and 5 bases from J, the gap between germline ends came to 16 bases. Written as DNA, the CDR3 is TGTGCCAGCAGGGCGGGGGGGGGCTGGACTGAAGCTTTCTTT. Protein: CASRAGGGWTEAFF.

Only a few counts were recorded for this clonotype. The rearrangement uses TRBV5-6 and TRBJ2-5, with TRBD2 as a possible D gene (6 bases). The CDR3 totals 14 residues. V dropped 1 base and J dropped 3 bases, with 10 bases sitting between them. Germline V CDR1 and CDR2: SGHDT, YYEEEE. The CDR3 region has the DNA TGTGCCAGCAGCTTGTGGTGGGGGGAAGAGACCCAGTACTTC. It is translated as CASSLWWGEETQYF.

V usage is TRBV5-6 and J usage is TRBJ2-4, with D perhaps matching TRBD1 or TRBD2 (5 bases each). Germline CDR1 is SGHDT and CDR2 is YYEEEE. Trimming left V 2 bases short and J 5 bases short, with 8 bases between. This CDR3 has 13 residues. CDR3: CASSFMGENIQYF. DNA for the CDR3: TGTGCCAGCAGCTTCATGGGGGAAAACATTCAGTACTTC.

The rearrangement links TRBV10-3 to TRBJ2-1; TRBD2 aligns across 10 bases. There are 17 residues in the CDR3. Germline V lookup: CDR1 ENHRY, CDR2 SYGVKD. After removal of 0 bases from V and 4 bases from J, the junction contained 6 bases not matched to a gene. The CDR3 sequence: CAISESTSGFSYNEQFF. DNA of the CDR3: TGTGCCATCAGTGAGTCGACTAGCGGGTTTAGTTACAATGAGCAGTTCTTC.

This clonotype was detected only a few times. The chain links TRBV7-2 to TRBJ2-5; D unresolved. CDR3 length: 13 amino acids. Germline V CDR1 and CDR2: SGHTA, FQGNSA. Trimming left V 5 bases short and J 7 bases short, with 14 bases between. The CDR3 loop reads CASSPDSRGTQYF. CDR3 coding DNA: TGTGCCAGCAGCCCCGATAGCCGAGGGACCCAGTACTTC.

Only a few counts were recorded for this clonotype. The chain recombines TRBV10-2 with TRBJ2-5; TRBD1 or TRBD2 may be the D gene (6 bases each). Gene TRBJ2-1 matches the end of the DNA better, so the J call may be wrong. The CDR3 contains 13 residues. Germline CDR1 is WSHSY and CDR2 is SAAADI. DNA of the CDR3: TGCGCCAGCGGGGAGGTCGGGGGCTATGAGCAGTTCTTC. Its protein product is CASGEVGGYEQFF.

This clonotype was counted a few times. Germline is not matched at one junction end, which may reflect a read error. The rearrangement uses TRBV29-1 and TRBJ1-1; no clear D. The germline V gene encodes CDR1 SQVTM and CDR2 ANQGSEA. This CDR3 has 10 amino acids. For the CDR3, the DNA is TGCAGCGTTGTCGAGGGTGAAGCCTTCTTT. Amino acid sequence: CSVVEGEAFF.

This clonotype showed up just a few times. The chain uses TRBV12-3 or TRBV12-4 and TRBJ1-4, with 9 bases aligning to TRBD1. V shed 4 bases and J 6 bases; nucleotides not matched to a gene: 6. The CDR3 covers 15 residues. The CDR3 DNA reads TGTGCCAGCAGTTCACGGACAGGGGTGGATGAAAAACTGTTTTTT. This codes for CASSSRTGVDEKLFF.

The rearrangement joins TRBV11-2 to TRBJ2-1; tentatively, D is TRBD2 (5 bases). V lost 5 bases to trimming and J lost 2 bases, with 16 bases between them. The CDR3 contains 16 residues. Looked up from germline, CDR1 is SGHAT and CDR2 is FQNNGV. CDR3 sequence: CASSGPGLRTYNEQFF. The CDR3 nucleotides read TGTGCCAGCAGCGGACCCGGACTCAGGACCTACAATGAGCAGTTCTTC.

This clonotype occurred a few times. V and J are TRBV27 and TRBJ2-7; no clear D. This CDR3 has 14 amino acids. The V end was cut by 7 bases, the J end by 0 bases, with 13 bases between. The germline V gene has CDR1 MNHEY and CDR2 SMNVEV (reference sequence). The CDR3 DNA reads as TGTGCCAGCACCCCTGTTCCGAACTCCTACGAGCAGTACTTC. This translates into CASTPVPNSYEQYF.

V gene TRBV6-5 combines with J gene TRBJ2-3, with TRBD2 identical over 9 bases. Per germline, CDR1 MNHEY and CDR2 SVGAGI. V was pared by 7 bases and J by 3 bases, with 5 bases of the junction left unmatched. This CDR3 has 14 amino acids. The DNA of the CDR3 is TGTGCCAGCAAATCCAGCGGGAGGACAGATACGCAGTATTTT. It specifies CASKSSGRTDTQYF.

The rearrangement joins TRBV15 to TRBJ2-4; D ambiguous. Per the germline V gene, CDR1 is LNHNV and CDR2 is YYDKDF (reference sequence). The CDR3 runs to 14 residues. The ends were cut back, 0 bases at V and 5 bases at J, with 8 bases in the middle. The CDR3 DNA reads as TGTGCCACCAGCAGAGATCGCCAGGAAAACATTCAGTACTTC. This translates into CATSRDRQENIQYF.

The chain couples TRBV5-4 to TRBJ2-3, with TRBD2 identical over 9 bases. CDR3 length: 18 amino acids. The germline V gene encodes CDR1 SGHNT and CDR2 YYREEE (reference sequence). After removal of 4 bases from V and 4 bases from J, the junction contained 16 bases not matched to a gene. CDR3: CASSHPGGRAGGSDTQYF. The CDR3 DNA sequence: TGTGCCAGCAGCCATCCCGGGGGTCGAGCGGGGGGTTCAGATACGCAGTATTTT.

This clonotype was counted a single time. This chain connects TRBV29-1 to TRBJ2-7; 10 bases map to TRBD2. This CDR3 comprises 13 residues. The V and J ends lost 5 bases and 7 bases, in that order; junction bases with no gene match: 8. Germline CDR1 reads SQVTM; CDR2 reads ANQGSEA. The CDR3 DNA sequence: TGCAGCGTTTTACTAGCGGGACCGGCAGAGCAGTACTTC. Translation: CSVLLAGPAEQYF.

This sequence joins TRBV6-5 and TRBJ1-1, with D maybe TRBD1 (6 bases). The CDR3 runs to 15 residues. Trimming shortened V by 5 bases and J by 5 bases, and 18 bases separated the two germline ends. Germline CDR1 reads MNHEY; CDR2 reads SVGAGI. CDR3: CASSPKQGGRTEAFF. The CDR3 nucleotides read TGTGCCAGCAGTCCTAAACAGGGTGGTCGAACTGAAGCTTTCTTT.

The chain couples TRBV29-1 to TRBJ1-2; 7 nucleotides align to TRBD1. The V gene end was trimmed by 5 bases and the J gene end by 4 bases; junction bases not matched to a gene: 10. CDR1 and CDR2 (germline): SQVTM, ANQGSEA. CDR3 size: 14 residues. The CDR3 nucleotides are TGCAGCGTTCACAGGGGTTCGGGAGGCTATGGCTACACCTTC. Translated: CSVHRGSGGYGYTF.

Remarks on this clonotype: Just one base apart from a much larger clone, this may be a read error. The chain joins TRBV10-3 to TRBJ1-4; D is possibly TRBD1 (5 bases). The germline CDR1 and CDR2 sequences are ENHRY and SYGVKD. The CDR3 spans 12 residues. The ends were cut back, 10 bases at V and 8 bases at J, with 14 bases in the middle. This chain's CDR3 is CATGGDGEKLFF. In DNA form, the CDR3 reads TGTGCCACCGGGGGGGATGGAGAAAAACTGTTTTTT.

This chain joins TRBV2 and TRBJ1-2; TRBD1 agrees at 8 bases. J lost 6 bases, V lost 6 bases, and 9 bases had no gene match. The CDR3 has 14 amino acids. Germline V gene lookup returns CDR1 SNHLY and CDR2 FYNNEI. In nucleotides, the CDR3 is TGTGCCAGCAGCCCCGACAGGGGCCTGCATGGCTACACCTTC. Amino acids: CASSPDRGLHGYTF.